Given below is one T cell receptor beta chain in context. Study processing details: Reference gene primers were amplified, and this amplification served to estimate nucleated cell counts. Some clones are missing from TCRdb's copy, which holds only in-frame ones; the method was immunoSEQ multiplex PCR. V and J calls and clone size are as listed in that table; D and trimming were resolved from the DNA. Of 200,000 or so clones listed, 84% are singletons. This specimen belongs to a study of blood T cell repertoires in COVID-19. On the study more broadly: Samples came from the United States, Italy and Spain, spanning acute and convalescent COVID-19.

The ends lost 6 bases at V and 3 bases at J; junction bases unmatched: 11. Germline values: CDR1 MNHEY, CDR2 SMNVEV (reference sequence). This CDR3 is 15 amino acids long. The receptor was isolated from a woman in her sixties or seventies with active or convalescent COVID-19. The sequenced sample was peripheral blood. The chain carries TRBV27 and TRBJ2-7; 7 positions match TRBD1. The chain's CDR3 is CASSLDRTSIYEQYF. The CDR3 region has the DNA TGTGCCAGCAGCCTGGACAGGACCTCCATCTACGAGCAGTACTTC.